Following are 21 T cell receptor beta chains from one sample sequenced in a study of T cells after yellow fever vaccination (dated by TCRdb to 2018 to 2020). The treatment or condition label, as the study defines it: live attenuated yellow fever vaccine strain. The library relied on 5' RACE. Sequencing relied on an Illumina NovaSeq 6000. TCRdb reanalyzed the raw reads on its own, using fastp at Q25 for trimming and MiXCR for clone calling, and kept in-frame beta chains. Rows are unified per CDR3 protein, each entry keeping the most common DNA and genes. This sample holds 250,000 to 300,000 distinct CDR3 sequences; around 4.9% were observed only once. Clones ranked in the top ten supply around 3.5% of the sample. The material was CD4+ T cells sorted from PBMCs, obtained on the day of the yellow fever booster vaccination. The origin of the receptors is a man between 18 and 35 years old who received the YFV17D yellow fever vaccine.

This clonotype was recorded at least ten times. The genes are TRBV4-3 and TRBJ2-5; a possible D gene is TRBD2 (6 bases). The CDR3 totals 13 residues. Trimming left V 6 bases short and J 2 bases short, with 10 bases between. Germline V gene sequence: CDR1 LGHNA, CDR2 YSLEER. In nucleotides, the CDR3 is TGCGCCAGCAGTCTGACTAGTCAAGAGACCCAGTACTTC. Its protein is CASSLTSQETQYF.

This clonotype appeared many times. V gene TRBV5-6 combines with J gene TRBJ2-4, with D maybe TRBD2 (6 bases). CDR1 is SGHDT and CDR2 is YYEEEE in the germline V gene. Trimming took off 4 bases at V and 1 base at J, with 12 bases between the two ends. The CDR3 has 15 residues. The CDR3 DNA is TGTGCCAGCAGCCCGTGGAGCGGGGCCAAAAACATTCAGTACTTC. Protein: CASSPWSGAKNIQYF.

The table lists this clonotype with a few counts. The rearrangement joins TRBV5-1 to TRBJ2-1, with TRBD2 as a possible D gene (5 bases). V was cut by 4 bases and J by 5 bases, with 16 bases left in between. Germline CDR1 reads SGHRS; CDR2 reads YFSETQ. The CDR3 has 15 amino acids. This chain's CDR3 is CASSVAGGPNNEQFF. In nucleotides, the CDR3 is TGCGCCAGCAGCGTCGCGGGCGGGCCCAACAATGAGCAGTTCTTC.

This clonotype was counted at least ten times. The CDR3 DNA reads TGCAGTGCCTTTTCTAGCGGGGGGTCCACAGATACGCAGTATTTT. Translating it yields CSAFSSGGSTDTQYF. The chain couples TRBV20-1 to TRBJ2-3; 11 bases line up with TRBD2. Germline V gene sequence: CDR1 DFQATT, CDR2 SNEGSKA (reference sequence). The CDR3 covers 15 residues. J gave up 2 bases and V 6 bases, and 7 bases lay outside the gene matches.

This clonotype has just a few counts. V and J are TRBV6-5 and TRBJ1-2, with 9 bases aligning to TRBD1. The CDR3 is made up of 17 amino acids. V lost 0 bases to trimming and J lost 0 bases; unmatched junction nucleotides: 5. In germline, CDR1 is MNHEY, CDR2 SVGAGI. The CDR3 nucleotides are TGTGCCAGCAGTTACTCTCGGCGGGACAGGGCTAACTATGGCTACACCTTC. The encoded protein is CASSYSRRDRANYGYTF.

Only a few counts were recorded for this clonotype. J is TRBJ1-3 and V is TRBV18, with D tentatively TRBD1 (5 bases). With 3 bases removed from V and 0 bases from J, the gap between germline ends came to 12 bases. Germline CDR1 is KGHSH and CDR2 is LQKENI. This CDR3 has 16 amino acids. CDR3 bases: TGTGCCAGCTCACCCCGGGACCCAAGCTCTGGAAACACCATATATTTT. Protein product: CASSPRDPSSGNTIYF.

This clonotype appeared a few times. This sequence joins TRBV20-1 and TRBJ1-1; no firm D call. V lost 0 bases and J lost 11, with 16 bases in between. Germline V gene lookup returns CDR1 DFQATT and CDR2 SNEGSKA (reference sequence). The CDR3 loop spans 13 amino acids. The CDR3 protein is CSARDPRAGPAFF. The CDR3 DNA sequence: TGCAGTGCTAGAGATCCTCGGGCCGGGCCGGCTTTCTTT.

This clonotype was recorded at least ten times. V usage is TRBV12-3 or TRBV12-4 and J usage is TRBJ2-5; 7 bases agree with TRBD2. The trim removed 5 bases at V and 4 bases at J, leaving 4 bases unmatched. This CDR3 spans 13 amino acids. The CDR3: CASSGTSAETQYF. CDR3 in DNA: TGTGCCAGCAGTGGCACTAGCGCAGAGACCCAGTACTTC.

This clonotype came up a few times. The chain recombines TRBV20-1 with TRBJ2-1; 12 bases fit TRBD2. CDR1 and CDR2 (germline): DFQATT, SNEGSKA (reference sequence). The CDR3 runs to 14 residues. V lost 1 base to trimming and J lost 10 bases; unmatched junction nucleotides: 5. CDR3 residues: CSARGLAGVEEQFF. As DNA, the CDR3 is TGCAGTGCTAGAGGACTAGCGGGGGTCGAGGAGCAGTTCTTC.

In this sample, this clonotype turned up many times. The rearrangement joins TRBV2 to TRBJ1-1; D possibly corresponds to TRBD1 (5 bases). The CDR3 sequence is 12 residues long. Looked up from germline, CDR1 is SNHLY and CDR2 is FYNNEI. Trimming shortened V by 4 bases and J by 11 bases, and 14 bases separated the two germline ends. The CDR3 nucleotides are TGTGCCAGCAGTGGGTTGGGGGTTCAGGCTTTCTTT. Residues: CASSGLGVQAFF. The entire variable domain, with the rest obtained from reference TRBV2 and TRBJ1-1, is as follows: EPEVTQTPSHQVTQMGQEVILRCVPISNHLYFYWYRQILGQKVEFLVSFYNNEISEKSEIFDDQFSVERPDGSNFTLKIRSTKLEDSAMYFCASSGLGVQAFFGQGTRLTVV.

This clonotype has a handful of counts. V gene TRBV20-1 combines with J gene TRBJ1-2, with TRBD1 as a possible D gene (5 bases). There are 12 residues in the CDR3. Trimming pared 6 bases from V and 9 bases from J, leaving 17 bases between. Germline V gives CDR1 DFQATT, CDR2 SNEGSKA (reference sequence). The DNA for the CDR3 is TGCAGTGCAGAAGGGACTTCACGCAGCTACACCTTC. Translating gives CSAEGTSRSYTF.

CDR3 sequence reads: CASSFTSGTADTQYF. The CDR3 DNA reads TGTGCCAGCAGCTTCACTAGCGGGACCGCAGATACGCAGTATTTT. The genes are TRBV11-2 and TRBJ2-3; 10 nucleotides align to TRBD2. This CDR3 contains 15 residues. The J segment lost 4 bases and the V segment lost 3 bases, leaving 4 bases of the junction unmatched. Germline CDR1 is SGHAT and CDR2 is FQNNGV. Full variable domain (remainder filled in from reference TRBV11-2 and TRBJ2-3): EAGVAQSPRYKIIEKRQSVAFWCNPISGHATLYWYQQILGQGPKLLIQFQNNGVVDDSQLPKDRFSAERLKGVDSTLKIQPAKLEDSAVYLCASSFTSGTADTQYFGPGTRLTVL.

Only a few counts were recorded for this clonotype. The V call is TRBV12-3 or TRBV12-4, the J call TRBJ2-3; D might be TRBD2 (6 bases). CDR3 length equals 13 residues. Trimming stripped 2 bases from V and 5 bases from J, with 8 bases between. Written as DNA, the CDR3 is TGTGCCAGCAGTTTACTGGGGGGAGATACGCAGTATTTT. Its translation is CASSLLGGDTQYF.

This clonotype was observed a handful of times. The V and J genes are TRBV5-1 and TRBJ2-7, with 13 bases that match TRBD2. Germline CDR1 SGHRS, CDR2 YFSETQ. The CDR3 is made up of 15 amino acids. Unmatched junction bases numbered 4, after V lost 3 bases and J lost 4 bases. CDR3: CASSSSLAGGYEQYF. In DNA, the CDR3 is TGCGCCAGCAGCTCCTCACTAGCGGGGGGGTACGAGCAGTACTTC.

This clonotype was observed a handful of times. The chain joins TRBV6-1 to TRBJ2-1, with D perhaps given as TRBD1 or TRBD2 (5 bases each). Germline CDR1 reads MNHNS; CDR2 reads SASEGT. Trimming cost V 7 bases and J 7 bases, with 26 bases left between them. This CDR3 contains 17 residues. Here the CDR3 reads CASTGAPGPTTNNEQFF. In nucleotides, the CDR3 is TGTGCCAGCACTGGAGCCCCGGGACCAACTACAAATAATGAGCAGTTCTTC.

The chain combines TRBV7-9 with TRBJ2-6; perhaps TRBD1 as D (6 bases). Trimming removed 4 bases at V and 0 bases at J, with 19 bases between. The CDR3 covers 19 residues. Germline V gives CDR1 SEHNR, CDR2 FQNEAQ (reference sequence). The chain's CDR3 is CASSSWGVGAASGANVLTF. CDR3 bases: TGTGCCAGCAGCTCATGGGGCGTGGGGGCGGCCTCTGGGGCCAACGTCCTGACTTTC.

In nucleotides, the CDR3 is TGTGCCAGCAGTTTAGCCCCAGGAGCGGGGGACTACAATGAGCAGTTCTTC. This sequence encodes CASSLAPGAGDYNEQFF. This chain uses TRBV12-3 or TRBV12-4 with TRBJ2-1; TRBD2 aligns across 8 bases. This CDR3 is built from 17 residues. Trimming at V came to 0 bases and at J to 3 bases, leaving 7 bases not matched to a gene.

This chain joins TRBV10-3 and TRBJ2-5, with TRBD2 matching over 7 bases. There are 13 residues in the CDR3. Trimming removed 10 bases from V and 2 bases from J; junction bases left unmatched: 7. Germline CDR1 and CDR2: ENHRY and SYGVKD. The DNA of the CDR3 is TGTGCCACCACCCAGCGGGGACAAGAGACCCAGTACTTC. Protein: CATTQRGQETQYF.

The V call is TRBV2, the J call TRBJ1-1; D ambiguous. Germline V gives CDR1 SNHLY, CDR2 FYNNEI. Trimming cost V 7 bases and J 1 base, with 10 bases left between them. The CDR3 extends over 13 amino acids. In DNA, the CDR3 is TGTGCCAGCATCGAGGACTCGAACACTGAAGCTTTCTTT. Translated: CASIEDSNTEAFF.

The table lists this clonotype with many counts. The chain links TRBV7-9 to TRBJ1-5, with D possibly matching TRBD1 (5 bases). Germline V gene data show CDR1 as SEHNR and CDR2 as FQNEAQ (reference sequence). Trimming removed 7 bases at V and 9 bases at J, with 13 bases between. The CDR3 consists of 12 residues. CDR3 region: CASTTGAGPQHF. The DNA of the CDR3 is TGTGCCAGCACCACCGGGGCGGGGCCCCAGCATTTT.

The V call is TRBV29-1, the J call TRBJ2-5; no firm D call. Germline V gene lookup returns CDR1 SQVTM and CDR2 ANQGSEA. The CDR3 covers 13 residues. Trimming took 3 bases from V and 5 from J, leaving 13 bases between them. CDR3 nucleotides: TGCAGCGTTGATGACGGTCCGGTGGAGACCCAGTACTTC. This encodes CSVDDGPVETQYF.